One and the same sample provided the 4 T cell receptor beta chains below, sequenced in a study of radiation and T cells in renal cell carcinoma. The method was immunoSEQ multiplex PCR; TCRdb's version includes in-frame clones alone and lacks a portion of them. The profile shows approximately 79,000 clones, around 76% of them singletons. Time point given: blood 2 weeks post-SBRT. Documented treatment: 15 Gy SBRT to primary tumor, nephrectomy 4 weeks later. The source material was blood, sampled from a patient whose treatment included radiotherapy and nephrectomy. These receptors originate from a man aged 60 to 75 with renal cell carcinoma.

A few counts support this clone. This chain joins TRBV9 and TRBJ1-1, with a tentative D call TRBD1 (6 bases). Germline V lookup: CDR1 SGDLS, CDR2 YYNGEE. The ends were cut back, 4 bases at V and 4 bases at J, with 14 bases in the middle. This CDR3 has 14 residues. The CDR3 is CASSPHRAGTEAFF. The CDR3 DNA reads TGTGCCAGCAGCCCTCACAGGGCTGGCACTGAAGCTTTCTTT.

Remarks on this clone: Other DNA sequences of this sample code for an identical CDR3. The rearrangement joins TRBV15 to TRBJ2-7; unclear D gene. Germline lookup yields CDR1 LNHNV and CDR2 YYDKDF (reference sequence). The CDR3 length is 12 residues. Trimming removed 0 bases from V and 5 bases from J, with 5 bases in between. The CDR3 bases are TGTGCCACCAGCAGAGACGAGGACGAGCAGTACTTC. This sequence encodes CATSRDEDEQYF.

This chain connects TRBV28 to TRBJ1-2, with TRBD1 identical over 8 bases. The CDR3 has 15 amino acids. Per the germline V gene, CDR1 is MDHEN and CDR2 is SYDVKM. Losses at the gene ends were 5 bases for V and 5 bases for J; bases not matched to a gene: 10. The CDR3 DNA is TGTGCCAGCAGTCTACCAGGGGGCGAGGGTTATGGCTACACCTTC. Translating gives CASSLPGGEGYGYTF.

This clone has a count of ten or more. This rearrangement joins TRBV2 to TRBJ1-1; TRBD1 matches at 10 bases. The V segment lost 6 bases and the J segment 5 bases; nucleotides outside the gene matches: 6. CDR1 and CDR2 (germline): SNHLY, FYNNEI. CDR3 length: 14 amino acids. Here the CDR3 DNA reads TGTGCCAGCAGGACAGACAGGGGGCTGACTGAAGCTTTCTTT. Its translation is CASRTDRGLTEAFF.